A single sample gave rise to the 10 T cell receptor beta chains below, sequenced in a study of T cell changes during pregnancy in multiple sclerosis. Measured with immunoSEQ multiplex PCR; TCRdb has only the in-frame clones, and not every one. The table lists some 47,000 clones, 88% of them singletons. Sample: CD8+ T cells from peripheral blood mononuclear cells, taken after pregnancy. These receptors all come from a female donor in good health, enrolled as a control in a pregnancy study.

CDR3: CASSQEERGDTQYF. For the CDR3, the DNA is TGCGCCAGCAGCCAAGAAGAACGCGGAGATACGCAGTATTTT. The V call is TRBV4-3, the J call TRBJ2-3, with D uncertain. Looked up from germline, CDR1 is LGHNA and CDR2 is YSLEER. This CDR3 contains 14 residues. Trimming pared 0 bases from V and 5 bases from J, leaving 9 bases between.

The chain joins TRBV7-2 to TRBJ1-1; a possible D gene is TRBD1 (6 bases). Germline V gene lookup returns CDR1 SGHTA and CDR2 FQGNSA. Trimming took 2 bases from V and 5 from J, leaving 12 bases between them. The CDR3 sequence is 14 residues long. CDR3 in amino acids: CASSLSGGGTEAFF. CDR3 in DNA: TGTGCCAGCAGCTTATCGGGGGGCGGGACTGAAGCTTTCTTT.

This chain links TRBV28 with TRBJ1-1; the D is unclear. CDR1 and CDR2 from the germline V gene are MDHEN and SYDVKM. The CDR3 sequence is 13 residues long. V was pared by 7 bases and J by 7 bases, with 16 bases between. In DNA form, the CDR3 reads TGTGCCAGCACCAACGAGGAGCTTTATGAAGCTTTCTTT. This gives the protein CASTNEELYEAFF.

The chain uses TRBV20-1 and TRBJ2-4, with D possibly being TRBD2 (5 bases). CDR3 length equals 11 residues. From germline, CDR1 is DFQATT and CDR2 SNEGSKA (reference sequence). Between the trimmed V and J ends, which lost 7 bases and 9 bases, there was a span of 13 bases. The CDR3 here is CSVESGSIQYF. CDR3 nucleotides: TGCAGTGTTGAATCGGGGAGCATTCAGTACTTC.

The chain couples TRBV7-2 to TRBJ2-5; D unresolved. The CDR3 spans 15 residues. V was pared by 0 bases and J by 7 bases, with 15 bases between. CDR1 and CDR2 from the germline V gene are SGHTA and FQGNSA. The CDR3 DNA is TGTGCCAGCAGCTTAGCGGCGGCCCAAGCGTTGACCCAGTACTTC. It specifies CASSLAAAQALTQYF.

The V and J genes are TRBV27 and TRBJ2-1; D is possibly TRBD1 (6 bases). The V gene lost 3 bases and the J gene lost 9 bases, with 12 bases spanning the gap. The CDR3 sequence is 13 residues long. Germline assignment: CDR1 MNHEY and CDR2 SMNVEV (reference sequence). The DNA of the CDR3 is TGTGCCAGCAGTTTTGCGCAGGGGTTTGAGCAGTTCTTC. Encoded protein: CASSFAQGFEQFF.

The chain has TRBV10-3 and TRBJ2-1; tentatively, D is TRBD2 (5 bases). V was pared by 6 bases and J by 9 bases, with 15 bases between. Germline V gene sequence: CDR1 ENHRY, CDR2 SYGVKD. CDR3 length: 13 residues. This CDR3 reads CAIRIDLEGEQFF. DNA of the CDR3: TGTGCCATCAGAATCGACCTCGAGGGTGAGCAGTTCTTC.

The rearrangement joins TRBV4-3 to TRBJ2-2; no definite D call. CDR3 length: 15 amino acids. V was trimmed by 2 bases and J by 2 bases, leaving 9 bases between them. Germline CDR1 and CDR2: LGHNA and YSLEER. In DNA form, the CDR3 reads TGCGCCAGCAGCCAATCACGGTTAAACACCGGGGAGCTGTTTTTT. Translating it yields CASSQSRLNTGELFF.

CDR3 coding DNA: TGTGCCAGTAGTCCGCAGGGGCAAAATGGCTACACCTTC. Its translation: CASSPQGQNGYTF. The genes are TRBV19 and TRBJ1-2; tentatively, D is TRBD1 (6 bases). This CDR3 contains 13 residues. The V end was cut by 5 bases, the J end by 6 bases, with 13 bases between. Germline CDR1 LNHDA, CDR2 SQIVND (reference sequence).

This clone was counted ten times or more. The genes are TRBV19 and TRBJ2-1; perhaps TRBD1 as D (5 bases). V was shortened by 4 bases and J by 3 bases, with 16 bases between the two germline ends. Germline assignment: CDR1 LNHDA and CDR2 SQIVND (reference sequence). The CDR3 loop spans 16 amino acids. The CDR3 loop is CASSTPDSKDYNEQFF. CDR3 DNA: TGTGCCAGTAGTACCCCAGACAGTAAAGACTACAATGAGCAGTTCTTC.